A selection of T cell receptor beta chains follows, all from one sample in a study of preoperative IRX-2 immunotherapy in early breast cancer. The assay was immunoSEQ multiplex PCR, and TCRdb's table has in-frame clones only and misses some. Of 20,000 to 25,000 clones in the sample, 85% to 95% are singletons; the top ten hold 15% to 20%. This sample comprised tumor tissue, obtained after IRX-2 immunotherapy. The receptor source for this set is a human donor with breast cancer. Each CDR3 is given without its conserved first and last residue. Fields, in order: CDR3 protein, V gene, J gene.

CDR3aa: ASSSPNWGFGEQF; v_gene: TRBV28; j_gene: TRBJ2-1
CDR3aa: SVWGESSLNEKLF; v_gene: TRBV29-1; j_gene: TRBJ1-4
CDR3aa: ASSYLTDTQY; v_gene: TRBV7-8; j_gene: TRBJ2-3
CDR3aa: ASSPQIFGQGAETQY; v_gene: TRBV18; j_gene: TRBJ2-5
CDR3aa: ASSEAQGFSYGYT; v_gene: TRBV6-1; j_gene: TRBJ1-2
CDR3aa: ASSYRGDYNEQF; v_gene: TRBV6-5; j_gene: TRBJ2-1
CDR3aa: ASRVTGGAF; v_gene: TRBV19; j_gene: TRBJ1-1
CDR3aa: ASPGSADEQF; v_gene: TRBV2; j_gene: TRBJ2-1
CDR3aa: ATSSLTRDRQETQY; v_gene: TRBV15; j_gene: TRBJ2-5
CDR3aa: AWSPLLSGLTNEQF; v_gene: TRBV30; j_gene: TRBJ2-1
CDR3aa: ASSLGREITANTGELF; v_gene: TRBV7-3; j_gene: TRBJ2-2
CDR3aa: ASSPVSRNTEAF; v_gene: TRBV18; j_gene: TRBJ1-1